This T cell receptor (beta chain) was sequenced in a study of cytomegalovirus exposure and HLA in healthy donors (dated by TCRdb to 2015 to 2018). Looking at the study overall: In an earlier analysis of 550 to 750 of the donors, under 300 Gb of sequence data and 100 million or so unique TCR beta sequences from 180 million or so T cells were reported. Because of strong linkage in the cohort, 5 or 6 DR-DQ haplotypes were treated as single units for association and clustering. A later genetic analysis took genome-wide SNP genotypes for about 55% of the roughly 700 donors and used that subset as a discovery cohort. Both class I and class II loci were covered by HLA typing, at four-digit resolution. Among some 410 genotyped donors of the cohort, an average of roughly 240,000 unique TCR beta nucleotide sequences were sequenced per donor, roughly 20% of them non-productive. The number of typed donors differed by locus: roughly 620-630 for A, B, C, DRB1 and DQB1; approximately 530 for DQA1; approximately 600 for DPA1; and about 450 for DPB1. To study patterns of TCR occurrence, a later analysis re-analyzed previously published TCR beta repertoires from hundreds of donors and added high-resolution HLA genotyping. High-throughput TCR immunosequencing, statistical association of individual TCRs with disease status, and machine learning were combined to predict cytomegalovirus infection status. Using immunosequencing, the study profiled T cell repertoires from approximately 700 subjects and related those repertoires to cytomegalovirus serostatus. All discovery cohort repertoires had been generated using a single sequencing platform. An early release covering 550 to 700 HLA-typed donors comprised 300 to 350 gigabases of sequencing data and around 86 million unique TCR sequences. Besides the first cohort of approximately 670 subjects, a separate validation cohort made up of over a hundred different subjects was used. Rather than drawing on any new phenotypic data, the later analysis identified candidate immune exposures from TCR beta sequences and the way those sequences occurred across donors. Of the roughly 400 genotyped donors, 81% fell in the genetic ancestry cluster associated with self-reported Caucasian donors. The study was designed to test whether signatures of past pathogen exposure could be identified by cataloging public T cell receptors. An earlier analysis of approximately 580 of the donors used high-throughput TCR beta sequencing to judge whether each TCR beta V gene segment behaved as functional or pseudogenic. Alongside the repertoire data, information on donor age, sex, ethnicity and CMV serostatus was compiled.

Receptor amplification or capture employed the immunoSEQ multiplex PCR assay. A mixture of 60 forward primers for TCR Vbeta segments and 13 reverse primers for TCR Jbeta segments was used in the multiplex PCR. Amplification of the CDR3 region of rearranged TCR beta genes was performed with a multiplex PCR assay on genomic DNA. The amplified TCR beta libraries were sequenced on the Illumina HiSeq System as 87-base-pair reads. Under the source paper's analysis protocol: Across the 500 to 750 repertoires, a later analysis counted roughly 77 million unique TCR beta chains, about 10 million of which were shared by at least two donors. A nearest-neighbor algorithm error-corrected the raw reads and collapsed the reads into unique sequences, merging closely related sequences to remove PCR and sequencing errors. To assign V, D and J gene segments, CDR3 sequences were aligned to IMGT reference sequences. For a sequence to be retained, a match of at least six nucleotides was required to both a V gene segment and a J gene segment. Rearrangements were classified as productive when the CDR3 lacked stop codons and remained in frame with V and J, and all other rearrangements were classified as non-productive. CDR3 was defined by IMGT convention, running from the second conserved V-encoded cysteine to the conserved J-encoded phenylalanine. In an earlier analysis of just under 600 of the donors, sequences lacking an unambiguous match to a single V gene segment were excluded. In an earlier analysis of 500 to 750 of the donors, V segments were called functional above 56.7% productive rearrangements and were called segregating when the between-donor standard deviation exceeded 5%. A statistical classification framework was built to diagnose cytomegalovirus status from the catalog of TCR beta chain sequences. A later analysis assigned V and J genes by comparing TCR nucleotide sequences with IMGT/GENE-DB human TR gene sequences. Using the TCRdist pipeline, a later analysis assigned CDR3 sequences along with most-parsimonious VDJ recombination scenarios. In a later analysis, each TCR beta chain was defined by its CDR3 amino acid sequence together with its V-gene family, and reads without a unique V-gene family were excluded. A later analysis removed 600 or so highly shared, low-generation-probability nucleotide sequences to deal with suspected cross-contamination and a sequencing artifact. A later analysis calculated a clonal expansion index for each public chain from normalized within-repertoire ranks of inferred template counts. In a later analysis, generation probabilities were computed using a VDJ recombination model fitted to out-of-frame rearrangements, and the results were checked against IGoR. Hypergeometric tests were used in a later analysis to score TCR-TCR, TCR-HLA and TCR-CMV co-occurrence, with a repertoire-size bias correction applied to the TCR pairs. A later analysis estimated false discovery rates by permuting HLA or CMV assignments 20 times. In a later analysis, co-occurring TCRs were grouped using DBSCAN, with TCRdist sequence similarity added in when clustering inside HLA-allele-positive subsets. Repertoires with fewer than 30,000 or more than 120,000 public chains, plus five repertoires with anomalous nucleotide sharing, were excluded from co-occurrence clustering. Drawn from immuneACCESS, this table holds only the in-frame rearrangements with V and J called that TCRdb kept. Clones are partly lost; checked studies trace under half to an unresolved V gene and leave the rest unexplained. The DNA was the basis for D and trimming; V, J and clone size are from that table. The sample has 85,000 to 90,000 clones on record, roughly 84% of them singletons. The top ten constitute 2.7% of the sample.

The study at large found these results: Broadly in line with IMGT annotations, most TCR beta V segments showed up in productive rearrangements about 87% or about 30% of the time in an earlier analysis of about 500 of the donors. The earlier analysis of fewer than 750 of the donors excluded approximately 15 rarely observed V segments, including chromosome 9 orphons, because counts were too low. Compared with equally common non-associated chains, HLA-associated TCR beta chains in a later analysis were more clonally expanded and had lower generation probabilities. When HLA alleles, especially DR and DQ, strongly co-occurred, TCR associations were difficult to assign to individual alleles. A later analysis associated 16,951 TCR beta sequences with specific HLA alleles at a false discovery rate of 0.05. Only TCR beta chains were sequenced in this cohort, and the absence of alpha or paired-chain data limited detectable features. A cluster of highly shared sequence variants was judged likely to represent a technical artifact of the sequencing pipeline. In vitro tests confirmed that three of the cytomegalovirus-associated TCR beta chains recognize cytomegalovirus antigens. V-gene and J-gene trimming of TCR beta chains was associated with a missense DCLRE1C variant in a later genetic analysis, and the association was replicated in an independent cohort. For the cohort, immune exposure information was limited to CMV serostatus. Correlated functional status among segregating V segments might reflect linkage disequilibrium, but an unknown experimental factor could not be ruled out. The classifier was reported to diagnose cytomegalovirus status with high specificity and sensitivity in both the original cohort and the validation cohort. It was suggested by the authors that the approach could potentially be generalized to other disease states and immunological phenotypes. A total of 150 or so TCR beta chains were listed by the study as associated with cytomegalovirus. Sequencing depth was assumed to be roughly uniform across donors in the presence/absence analyses, though that assumption may not hold. According to a later analysis, parvovirus B19, influenza, CMV and Epstein-Barr virus appeared linked to several top co-occurrence clusters. Most CMV-associated TCR beta chains appeared to be HLA-restricted in a later analysis, and the HLA associations seemed to be driven largely by CMV exposure. In a later genetic analysis, fewer N-insertions in productive TCRs were reported among donors in an Asian-associated ancestry cluster than the roughly 700-donor mean. In a later analysis, the rate of TCR association differed among HLA loci, with DRB1 alleles having the most associated TCRs and HLA-C alleles having the fewest. While some public TCRs were present in many individuals, most TCR sequences turned up only very rarely across donors. A further reported finding was that TCR beta sequences accurately predicted the HLA-A and HLA-B alleles for most subjects in the first cohort. Some IMGT-functional V segments, including TRBV6-2 and TRBV6-3, could not be distinguished by the 87-base-pair reads and were therefore excluded. HLA typing was unavailable for some donors at each locus, so association tests used only the typed subset.

In total, over 600 healthy bone marrow donors made up the cohort. All cohort members were sampled while nominally healthy, although unrecorded immune exposures were likely present. The donor tested CMV seronegative and was one of the 352 seronegative cohort members. A peripheral blood sample was provided by each donor, and peripheral blood mononuclear cells were used for TCR beta sequencing. The Qiagen DNeasy Blood Extraction Kit was used to extract genomic DNA from the blood cell samples. Concerning this clone itself: Its specific antigen is unknown. No base quality values were provided; no much bigger clone lies one nucleotide off.

Cut back by 4 bases and 4 bases, the V and J ends lie 10 bases apart. Sequences SGHVS (CDR1) and FQNEAQ (CDR2) are obtained from the germline V gene. The CDR3 numbers 14 residues from cysteine through phenylalanine. The DNA shown is the 42-base CDR3, in frame from base 1. The sequence was collected from a man aged 30-40 years in good health and CMV-seronegative. The sequence links TRBV7-8 to TRBJ2-2; D gene: possibly TRBD1, on 5 matching bases. Sequenced: PBMCs. The bases are TGTGCCAGCAGCTATCGACAGCTCACCGGGGAGCTGTTTTTT. Translated, it reads CASSYRQLTGELFF.